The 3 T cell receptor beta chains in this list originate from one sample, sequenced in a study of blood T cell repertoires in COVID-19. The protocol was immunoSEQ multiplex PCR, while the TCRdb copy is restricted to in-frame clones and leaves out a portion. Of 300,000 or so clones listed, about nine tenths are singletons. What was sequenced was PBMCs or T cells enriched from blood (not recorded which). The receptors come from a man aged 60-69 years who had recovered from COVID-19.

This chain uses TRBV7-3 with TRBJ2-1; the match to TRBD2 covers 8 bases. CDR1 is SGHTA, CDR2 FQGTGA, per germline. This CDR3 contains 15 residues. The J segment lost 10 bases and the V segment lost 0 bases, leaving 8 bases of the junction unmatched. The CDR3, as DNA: TGTGCCAGCAGCTTAACCCGCGGACTAGCAGGCGAGCAGTTCTTC. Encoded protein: CASSLTRGLAGEQFF.

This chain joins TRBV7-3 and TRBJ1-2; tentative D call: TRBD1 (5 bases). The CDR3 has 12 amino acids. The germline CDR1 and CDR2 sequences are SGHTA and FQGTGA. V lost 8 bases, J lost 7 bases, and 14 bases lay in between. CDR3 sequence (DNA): TGTGCCAGCTCGGCGGGGGGACGTGGCTACACCTTC. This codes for CASSAGGRGYTF.

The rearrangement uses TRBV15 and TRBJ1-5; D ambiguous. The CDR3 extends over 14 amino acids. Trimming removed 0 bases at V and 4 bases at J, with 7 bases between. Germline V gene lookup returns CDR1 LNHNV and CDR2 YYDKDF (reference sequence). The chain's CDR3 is CATSRDRRNQPQHF. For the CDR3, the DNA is TGTGCCACCAGCAGAGATCGGCGGAATCAGCCCCAGCATTTT.